Listed below are T cell receptor beta chains from one sample, sequenced in a study of OX40 agonist ivuxolimab in advanced cancers. The assay was immunoSEQ multiplex PCR, and TCRdb's table has in-frame clones only and misses some. The sample shows 65,000 to 100,000 clones, about 95% of them seen only once. Here the sequenced sample was CD4+ or CD8+ T cells sorted from blood, taken in a trial of the OX40 agonist ivuxolimab. These receptor sequences come from an adult with an advanced solid tumor such as melanoma, head and neck, liver or kidney cancer. CDR3s include the opening cysteine and the closing phenylalanine or tryptophan. D genes are given only for firm matches. Where a row states a size, it is once, few, many or the class of an expanded clone; other rows omit it.

clone size	D gene	V gene	J gene	CDR3 protein	CDR3 DNA
NA	NA	TRBV5-6	TRBJ2-1	CASSLDSSPKQFF	TGTGCCAGCAGCTTGGATAGCTCTCCAAAGCAGTTCTTC
NA	TRBD1	TRBV9	TRBJ2-7	CASSPGDREVSYEQYF	TGTGCCAGCAGCCCCGGGGACAGGGAGGTCTCCTACGAGCAGTACTTC
NA	TRBD2	TRBV9	TRBJ2-1	CASSHTIEREGGNEQFF	TGTGCCAGCAGCCATACAATTGAGCGGGAGGGAGGCAATGAGCAGTTCTTC
NA	NA	TRBV29-1	TRBJ2-2	CSARGGLNGELFF	TGCAGCGCTAGGGGGGGCCTAAACGGGGAGCTGTTTTTT
NA	NA	TRBV28	TRBJ1-3	CASRVGHTIYF	TGTGCGTCCCGGGTCGGGCACACCATATATTTT
NA	TRBD2	TRBV4-1	TRBJ2-1	CASSQDLTTGLAGNNEQFF	TGCGCCAGCAGCCAAGATCTAACAACGGGACTAGCGGGGAACAATGAGCAGTTCTTC
NA	TRBD1	TRBV7-3	TRBJ2-4	CASSPPTGELAKNIQYF	TGTGCCAGCAGCCCACCTACAGGGGAATTGGCCAAAAACATTCAGTACTTC
NA	TRBD2	TRBV28	TRBJ2-3	CASSPERDSTDTQYF	TGTGCCAGCAGTCCGGAGCGGGACAGCACAGATACGCAGTATTTT
once	NA	TRBV7-9	TRBJ2-7	CASSLAQYEQYF	TGTGCCAGCAGCTTAGCACAGTACGAGCAGTACTTC
NA	NA	TRBV5-1	TRBJ2-3	CASRATGTFTDTQYF	TGCGCCAGCAGGGCGACAGGGACTTTCACAGATACGCAGTATTTT
NA	NA	TRBV5-8	TRBJ1-2	CASAARITKVTVPYGYTF	TGTGCCAGTGCCGCCAGGATCACTAAGGTCACAGTCCCCTATGGCTACACCTTC
NA	NA	TRBV7-9	TRBJ1-2	CASSLGRSAYGYTF	TGTGCCAGCAGCTTAGGCAGAAGCGCCTATGGCTACACCTTC
NA	NA	TRBV4-2	TRBJ1-2	CASSQVERNGYGYTF	TGTGCCAGCAGCCAAGTGGAACGAAACGGGTATGGCTACACCTTC
NA	NA	TRBV6-1	TRBJ2-7	CASSDGINSYEQYF	TGTGCCAGCAGTGACGGCATAAACTCCTACGAGCAGTACTTC
NA	NA	TRBV25-1	TRBJ1-1	CASSPAGLNTEAFF	TGTGCCAGCAGCCCCGCGGGCTTGAACACTGAAGCTTTCTTT
NA	NA	TRBV2	TRBJ1-1	CASSAFPVNTEAFF	TGTGCCAGCAGTGCATTCCCCGTGAACACTGAAGCTTTCTTT
NA	NA	TRBV9	TRBJ2-2	CASEDRVDGGELFF	TGTGCCAGCGAAGACCGGGTTGATGGCGGGGAGCTGTTTTTT
NA	TRBD1	TRBV11-3	TRBJ2-1	CASRGQRKDEQFF	TGTGCCAGCAGGGGACAGAGAAAGGATGAGCAGTTCTTC
NA	NA	TRBV29-1	TRBJ1-3	CSVDPGKAGNTIYF	TGCAGCGTTGACCCGGGAAAGGCTGGAAACACCATATATTTT
once	TRBD1	TRBV29-1	TRBJ2-5	CSVDRARQGAAETQYF	TGCAGCGTTGATAGGGCTCGTCAGGGGGCGGCGGAGACCCAGTACTTC
NA	TRBD1	TRBV11-2	TRBJ1-4	CASSLDPGGINEKLFF	TGTGCCAGCAGCCTCGACCCAGGGGGGATTAATGAAAAACTGTTTTTT
NA	NA	TRBV27	TRBJ2-7	CASSMRISSYEQYF	TGTGCCAGCAGTATGCGGATAAGCTCCTACGAGCAGTACTTC
NA	NA	TRBV9	TRBJ2-7	CASSALPTRSEQYF	TGTGCCAGCAGCGCGCTCCCGACTAGATCCGAGCAGTACTTC
NA	NA	TRBV4-3	TRBJ2-2	CASSQDYSGGGELFF	TGCGCCAGCAGCCAAGATTACTCCGGTGGCGGGGAGCTGTTTTTT
NA	TRBD1	TRBV7-8	TRBJ2-7	CASSGQGLSDEQYF	TGTGCCAGCAGCGGACAGGGGCTTAGCGACGAGCAGTACTTC
NA	TRBD1	TRBV27	TRBJ1-2	CASSLQGDLRYGYTF	TGTGCCAGCAGTCTTCAGGGGGATTTGCGCTATGGCTACACCTTC
NA	NA	TRBV6-6	TRBJ2-3	CASIERDTQYF	TGTGCCAGCATAGAGAGAGATACGCAGTATTTT
NA	NA	TRBV5-1	TRBJ2-7	CASSWDLGTYPQISNEQYF	TGCGCCAGCAGCTGGGATTTAGGGACGTATCCGCAGATATCGAACGAGCAGTACTTC
NA	TRBD1	TRBV27	TRBJ2-2	CASSLRTGMNTGELFF	TGTGCCAGCAGTTTACGGACAGGGATGAACACCGGGGAGCTGTTTTTT